Following are 11 T cell receptor beta chains from one sample sequenced in a study of cytotoxic CD8 clonotypes in ibrutinib-treated CLL. The data were produced by immunoSEQ multiplex PCR, yet TCRdb's version contains in-frame clones alone and is incomplete. The repertoire holds roughly 150,000 clones, with 70% to 90% as singletons. This specimen was PBMCs, taken at disease progression, from a patient treated with ibrutinib. The receptors were gathered from a human donor with chronic lymphocytic leukemia.

The chain carries TRBV10-2 and TRBJ2-4; D not certain. V gave up 7 bases and J gave up 7 bases, with 17 bases separating them. The CDR3 is 14 amino acids. CDR1 is WSHSY and CDR2 is SAAADI in the germline V gene. The CDR3 loop reads CASTGREDGNIQYF. CDR3 bases: TGCGCCAGCACTGGACGAGAAGATGGGAACATTCAGTACTTC.

The chain is built from TRBV7-9 and TRBJ2-3; D might be TRBD1 (7 bases). The CDR3 is 16 residues long. Looked up from germline, CDR1 is SEHNR and CDR2 is FQNEAQ (reference sequence). V was clipped by 5 bases and J by 1 base, with 16 bases between them. The CDR3 region is CASSARGDTGTDTQYF. The CDR3 DNA is TGTGCCAGCAGCGCCAGGGGGGACACGGGCACAGATACGCAGTATTTT.

The V gene is TRBV6-1, the J gene TRBJ1-2, with D tentatively TRBD1 (6 bases). Germline CDR1 and CDR2: MNHNS and SASEGT. V dropped 2 bases and J dropped 4 bases, with 14 bases sitting between them. The CDR3 has 15 residues. As DNA, the CDR3 is TGTGCCAGCAGTGAAAGCTCGGGGGGCGGCTATGGCTACACCTTC. It encodes CASSESSGGGYGYTF.

The chain combines TRBV27 with TRBJ2-7; TRBD1 aligns across 10 bases. The germline V gene has CDR1 MNHEY and CDR2 SMNVEV (reference sequence). The CDR3 extends over 19 amino acids. V shed 1 base, J shed 0 bases, and the junction held 12 bases outside the gene matches. DNA for the CDR3: TGTGCCAGCAGTTTATTGGGGACAGGGGCACGTCTAAGCTCCTACGAGCAGTACTTC. It is translated as CASSLLGTGARLSSYEQYF.

The chain joins TRBV6-5 to TRBJ1-2, with 11 nucleotides matching TRBD1. V trimming: 5 bases; J trimming: 7 bases; junction bases outside the gene matches: 9. Germline V gene data show CDR1 as MNHEY and CDR2 as SVGAGI. The CDR3 loop spans 15 amino acids. The CDR3 DNA reads TGTGCCAGCAGTAAGGGACAGGGGGAGACGGGTGGCTACACCTTC. This gives the protein CASSKGQGETGGYTF.

The gene calls are TRBV7-2 and TRBJ2-7, with 7 bases matching TRBD2. Germline values: CDR1 SGHTA, CDR2 FQGNSA. This CDR3 is built from 16 residues. V dropped 0 bases and J dropped 7; count of bases not matched to a gene: 12. The CDR3 DNA sequence: TGTGCCAGCAGCTTAGCGCTTTACGGGAGGTCGGGTGAGCAGTACTTC. It codes for CASSLALYGRSGEQYF.

This chain joins TRBV5-1 and TRBJ2-1; D is possibly TRBD2 (5 bases). Germline CDR1 and CDR2: SGHRS and YFSETQ. V lost 3 bases to trimming and J lost 5 bases, with 15 bases between them. The CDR3 covers 15 residues. CDR3 region: CASSWTAGGNNEQFF. The DNA of the CDR3 is TGCGCCAGCAGCTGGACCGCGGGTGGGAACAATGAGCAGTTCTTC.

CDR3 sequence (DNA): TGTGCCTCAAGGGACAGGGGTGACAATCAGCCCCAGCATTTT. Amino acids: CASRDRGDNQPQHF. The gene calls are TRBV19 and TRBJ1-5; 10 positions match TRBD1. The junction had 7 bases not matched to a gene; V was cut back by 11 bases and J by 3 bases. This CDR3 spans 14 amino acids. Germline V gene lookup returns CDR1 LNHDA and CDR2 SQIVND (reference sequence).

CDR3 sequence (DNA): TGTGCCAGCAGCCTACAGGGAAATCAGCCCCAGCATTTT. Amino acid sequence: CASSLQGNQPQHF. The chain uses TRBV11-3 and TRBJ1-5, with D possibly being TRBD1 (6 bases). The germline V gene encodes CDR1 SGHNT and CDR2 YENEEA. CDR3 length: 13 residues. Trimming shortened V by 5 bases and J by 4 bases, and 9 bases separated the two germline ends.

The chain is built from TRBV27 and TRBJ1-2, with a possible D match to TRBD1 (6 bases). The CDR3 sequence is 15 residues long. From germline, CDR1 is MNHEY and CDR2 SMNVEV (reference sequence). Trimming stripped 10 bases from V and 2 bases from J, with 20 bases between. This chain's CDR3 is CATRTYRGANYGYTF. The CDR3 DNA sequence: TGTGCCACCCGAACATACCGGGGGGCCAACTATGGCTACACCTTC.

This chain uses TRBV11-2 with TRBJ1-1, with D possibly TRBD1 on 6 matching bases. CDR3 length equals 15 residues. Germline V gene lookup returns CDR1 SGHAT and CDR2 FQNNGV. Trimming removed 5 bases from V and 5 bases from J, with 18 bases in between. In DNA, the CDR3 is TGTGCCAGCAGCCCCCTCCTAGGAGGGGGAACTGAAGCTTTCTTT. This sequence encodes CASSPLLGGGTEAFF.